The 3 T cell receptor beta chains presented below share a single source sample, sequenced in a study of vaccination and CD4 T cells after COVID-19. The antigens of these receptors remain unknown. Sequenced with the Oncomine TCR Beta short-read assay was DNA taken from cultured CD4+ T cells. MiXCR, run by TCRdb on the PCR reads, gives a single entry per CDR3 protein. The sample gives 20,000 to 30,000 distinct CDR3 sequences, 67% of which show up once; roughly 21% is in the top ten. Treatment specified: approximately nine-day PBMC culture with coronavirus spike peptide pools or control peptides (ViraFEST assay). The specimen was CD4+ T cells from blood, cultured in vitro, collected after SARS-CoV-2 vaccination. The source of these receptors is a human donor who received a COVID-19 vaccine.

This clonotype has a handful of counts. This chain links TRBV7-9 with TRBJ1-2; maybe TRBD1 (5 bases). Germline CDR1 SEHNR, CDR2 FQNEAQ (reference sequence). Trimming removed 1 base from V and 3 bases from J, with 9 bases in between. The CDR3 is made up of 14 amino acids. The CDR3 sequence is CASSLVPGDYGYTF. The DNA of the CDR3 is TGTGCCAGCAGCTTAGTACCGGGGGACTATGGCTACACCTTC. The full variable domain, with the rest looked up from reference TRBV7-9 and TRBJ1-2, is DTGVSQNPRHKITKRGQNVTFRCDPISEHNRLYWYRQTLGQGPEFLTYFQNEAQLEKSRLLSDRFSAERPKGSFSTLEIQRTEQGDSAMYLCASSLVPGDYGYTFGSGTRLTVV.

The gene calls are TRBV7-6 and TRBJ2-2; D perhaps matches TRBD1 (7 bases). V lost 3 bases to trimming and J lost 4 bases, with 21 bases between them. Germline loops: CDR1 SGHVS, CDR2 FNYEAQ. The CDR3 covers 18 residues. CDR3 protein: CASSFGPVPQGGTGELFF. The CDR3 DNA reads TGTGCCAGCAGCTTCGGCCCCGTCCCCCAGGGGGGCACCGGGGAGCTGTTTTTT.

The CDR3 loop reads CASSPRTGVGNTIYF. CDR3 nucleotides: TGTGCCAGCAGCCCAAGGACAGGGGTTGGAAACACCATATATTTT. V and J are TRBV7-8 and TRBJ1-3; TRBD1 matches 9 bases. Unmatched junction bases numbered 5, after V lost 5 bases and J lost 3 bases. The CDR3 length is 15 residues. CDR1 and CDR2 (germline): SGHVS, FQNEAQ.